The 4 T cell receptor beta chains listed next were all sequenced from one sample in a study of memory CD4+ T cells and cytomegalovirus serostatus. Profiled with immunoSEQ multiplex PCR; TCRdb holds only in-frame clones, not every one. In the table there are tens of thousands of clones, around 77% of which are singletons. Single viable CD3+CD4+CD8-CD45RO+ cells were sorted as the memory CD4+ T cells. The sequencing sample was made of memory CD4+ T cells from blood. All receptors come from an adult in good health and CMV-seronegative.

The chain carries TRBV25-1 and TRBJ1-1; D gene ambiguous. The V end was cut by 6 bases, the J end by 0 bases, with 8 bases between. Germline CDR1 is MGHDK and CDR2 is SYGVNS. CDR3 size: 13 residues. The DNA of the CDR3 is TGTGCCAGCAGGGTCGGGATGAACACTGAAGCTTTCTTT. This gives the protein CASRVGMNTEAFF.

This clone was observed once. The genes are TRBV18 and TRBJ1-2; 9 bases line up with TRBD1. The trim removed 4 bases at V and 2 bases at J, leaving 2 bases unmatched. This CDR3 is built from 14 residues. Germline V gives CDR1 KGHSH, CDR2 LQKENI. The CDR3 protein is CASSQDRGNYGYTF. The DNA of the CDR3 is TGTGCCAGCTCACAGGACAGGGGAAACTATGGCTACACCTTC. The full variable domain, in which reference TRBV18 and TRBJ1-2 provide the parts outside the CDR3, is NAGVMQNPRHLVRRRGQEARLRCSPMKGHSHVYWYRQLPEEGLKFMVYLQKENIIDESGMPKERFSAEFPKEGPSILRIQQVVRGDSAAYFCASSQDRGNYGYTFGSGTRLTVV.

The V call is TRBV5-5, the J call TRBJ1-4; D is perhaps TRBD1 (5 bases). The V and J ends lost 3 bases and 3 bases respectively, with 18 bases between them. Germline CDR1 is SGHKS and CDR2 is YYEKEE (reference sequence). CDR3 length equals 17 residues. CDR3 loop: CASSSPPRGGSNEKLFF. Here the CDR3 DNA reads TGTGCCAGCAGCTCGCCGCCAAGGGGTGGGTCTAATGAAAAACTGTTTTTT. The full variable domain, its missing parts supplied by reference TRBV5-5 and TRBJ1-4, is DAGVTQSPTHLIKTRGQQVTLRCSPISGHKSVSWYQQVLGQGPQFIFQYYEKEERGRGNFPDRFSARQFPNYSSELNVNALLLGDSALYLCASSSPPRGGSNEKLFFGSGTQLSVL.

The chain is built from TRBV5-6 and TRBJ2-6, with D perhaps given as TRBD1 or TRBD2 (5 bases each). V shed 3 bases and J shed 2 bases, with 9 bases lying between them. The V gene's germline CDR1 is SGHDT and CDR2 YYEEEE. The CDR3 extends over 15 amino acids. CDR3 sequence: CASSSPGPGANVLTF. The CDR3 nucleotides read TGTGCCAGCAGCTCGCCGGGGCCTGGGGCCAACGTCCTGACTTTC.